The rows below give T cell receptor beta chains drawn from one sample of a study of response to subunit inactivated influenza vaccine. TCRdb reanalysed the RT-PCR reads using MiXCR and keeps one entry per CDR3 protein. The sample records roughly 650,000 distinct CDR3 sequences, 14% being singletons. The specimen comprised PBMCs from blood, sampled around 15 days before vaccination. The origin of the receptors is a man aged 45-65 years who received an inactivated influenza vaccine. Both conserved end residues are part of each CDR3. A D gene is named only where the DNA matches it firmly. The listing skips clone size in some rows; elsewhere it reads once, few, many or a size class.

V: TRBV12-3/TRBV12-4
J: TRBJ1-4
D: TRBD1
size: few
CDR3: CASSFRRGREKLFF
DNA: TGTGCCAGCAGTTTTCGCAGGGGGCGTGAAAAACTGTTTTTT

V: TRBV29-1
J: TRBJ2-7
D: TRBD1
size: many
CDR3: CSVEDPRTGGYEQYF
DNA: TGCAGCGTTGAAGATCCCCGGACAGGGGGCTACGAGCAGTACTTC

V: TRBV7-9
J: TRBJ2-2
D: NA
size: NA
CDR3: CASSQGRGATGELFF
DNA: TGTGCCAGCAGCCAAGGACGGGGTGCCACCGGGGAGCTGTTTTTT

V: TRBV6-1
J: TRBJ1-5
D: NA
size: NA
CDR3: CASRRSPAGKNQPQHF
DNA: TGTGCCAGCAGACGCAGCCCCGCGGGGAAAAATCAGCCCCAGCATTTT

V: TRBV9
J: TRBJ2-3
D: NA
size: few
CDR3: CASSVVSGSTDTQYF
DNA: TGTGCCAGCAGCGTAGTTTCAGGGAGCACAGATACGCAGTATTTT

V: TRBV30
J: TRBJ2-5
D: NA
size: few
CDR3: CPPGNQETQYF
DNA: TGCCCTCCGGGAAACCAAGAGACCCAGTACTTC

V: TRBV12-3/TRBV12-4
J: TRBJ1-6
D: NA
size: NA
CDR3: CASSDRGGRSPLHF
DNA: TGTGCCAGCAGCGACCGGGGGGGAAGGTCACCCCTCCACTTT

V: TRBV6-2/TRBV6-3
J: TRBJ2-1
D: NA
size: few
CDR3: CASSYSWQGPEQFF
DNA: TGTGCCAGCAGTTACTCTTGGCAGGGCCCCGAGCAGTTCTTC

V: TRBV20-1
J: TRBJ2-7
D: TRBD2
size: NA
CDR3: CSALAGVYYEQYF
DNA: TGCAGTGCTCTCGCGGGAGTTTACTACGAGCAGTACTTC

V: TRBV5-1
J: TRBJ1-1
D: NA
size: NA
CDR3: CASSSLNEAFF
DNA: TGCGCCAGCAGCTCACTGAATGAAGCTTTCTTT

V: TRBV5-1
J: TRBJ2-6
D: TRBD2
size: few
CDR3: CASSIAGGAGANVLTF
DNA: TGCGCCAGCAGCATAGCGGGAGGGGCTGGGGCCAACGTCCTGACTTTC

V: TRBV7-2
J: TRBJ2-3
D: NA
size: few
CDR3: CASSGRGPDTQYF
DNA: TGTGCCAGCTCAGGCAGGGGCCCAGATACGCAGTATTTT

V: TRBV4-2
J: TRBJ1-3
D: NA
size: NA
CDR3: CASSQDEDSGNTIYF
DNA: TGTGCCAGCAGCCAAGATGAGGACTCTGGAAACACCATATATTTT

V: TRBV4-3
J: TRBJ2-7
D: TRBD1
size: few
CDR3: CASSQDWTGGNYEQYF
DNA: TGCGCCAGCAGCCAAGATTGGACAGGGGGAAACTACGAGCAGTACTTC

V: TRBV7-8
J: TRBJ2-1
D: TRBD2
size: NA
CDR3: CASSYMGLASQFF
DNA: TGTGCCAGCAGCTACATGGGACTAGCCTCGCAGTTCTTC

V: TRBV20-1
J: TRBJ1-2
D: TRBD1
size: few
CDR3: CSARGQGYSYGYTF
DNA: TGCAGTGCTAGAGGACAGGGGTATTCTTATGGCTACACCTTC

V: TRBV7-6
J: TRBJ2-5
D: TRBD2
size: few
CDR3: CASSTGLAGMETQYF
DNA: TGTGCCAGCAGTACGGGACTAGCGGGAATGGAGACCCAGTACTTC

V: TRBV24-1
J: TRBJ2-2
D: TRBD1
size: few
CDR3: CATSDSQWDRNTGELFF
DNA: TGTGCCACCAGTGATTCTCAATGGGACAGAAACACCGGGGAGCTGTTTTTT

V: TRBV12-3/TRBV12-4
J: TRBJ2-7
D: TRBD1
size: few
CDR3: CASSLETGINEQYF
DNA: TGTGCCAGCAGTTTAGAGACAGGGATCAACGAGCAGTACTTC

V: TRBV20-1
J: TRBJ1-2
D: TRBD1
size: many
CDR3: CSAHRGNYGYTF
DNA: TGCAGTGCCCACAGGGGAAACTATGGCTACACCTTC

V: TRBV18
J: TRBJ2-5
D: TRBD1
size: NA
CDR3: CASSPRDRIRETQYF
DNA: TGTGCCAGCTCACCAAGGGACAGGATCCGAGAGACCCAGTACTTC

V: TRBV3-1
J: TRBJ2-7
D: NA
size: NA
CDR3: CASSQEGVSYEQYF
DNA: TGTGCCAGCAGCCAAGAAGGAGTTTCCTACGAGCAGTACTTC

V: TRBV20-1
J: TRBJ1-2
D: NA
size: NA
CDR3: CSASDGDYGYTF
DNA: TGCAGTGCTAGCGATGGTGACTATGGCTACACCTTC

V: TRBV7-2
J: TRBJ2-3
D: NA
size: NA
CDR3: CASSFNSGFNAGDTQYF
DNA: TGTGCCAGCAGTTTTAACAGCGGGTTTAACGCAGGGGATACGCAGTATTTT

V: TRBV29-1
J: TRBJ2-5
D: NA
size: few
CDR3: CSVGVGGETQYF
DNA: TGCAGCGTTGGCGTGGGTGGAGAGACCCAGTACTTC

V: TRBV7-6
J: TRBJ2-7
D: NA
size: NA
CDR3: CASSSGEVSYEQYF
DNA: TGTGCCAGCAGCTCAGGCGAGGTCTCCTACGAGCAGTACTTC

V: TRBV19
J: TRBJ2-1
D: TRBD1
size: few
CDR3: CASSPRDRAQILFLFF
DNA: TGTGCCAGTAGTCCCCGGGACAGGGCCCAAATACTTTTCTTGTTCTTC

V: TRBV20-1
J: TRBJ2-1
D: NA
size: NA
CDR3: CSARDNRGNEQFF
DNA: TGCAGTGCTAGAGATAATAGGGGCAATGAGCAGTTCTTC

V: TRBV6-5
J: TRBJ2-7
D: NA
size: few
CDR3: CASSYSFHPPGEQYF
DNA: TGTGCCAGCAGTTACTCGTTCCACCCCCCGGGCGAGCAGTACTTC

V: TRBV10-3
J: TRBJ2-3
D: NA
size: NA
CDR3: CAISLNTDTQYF
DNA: TGTGCCATCAGTCTAAACACAGATACGCAGTATTTT

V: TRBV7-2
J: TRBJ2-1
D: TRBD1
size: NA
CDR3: CASREQTGGEQFF
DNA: TGTGCCAGCAGAGAGCAAACAGGGGGTGAGCAGTTCTTC

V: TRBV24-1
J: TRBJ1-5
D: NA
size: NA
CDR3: CATSSGQGNQPQHF
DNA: TGTGCCACCAGTTCGGGGCAGGGAAATCAGCCCCAGCATTTT

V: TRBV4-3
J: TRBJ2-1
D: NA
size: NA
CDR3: CASSPSQSSYNEQFF
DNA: TGCGCCAGCAGCCCGAGTCAGAGCTCCTACAATGAGCAGTTCTTC

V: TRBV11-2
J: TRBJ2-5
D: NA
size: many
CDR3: CASSLGRGNRIQETQYF
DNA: TGTGCCAGCAGCTTAGGAAGAGGCAACAGGATTCAAGAGACCCAGTACTTC

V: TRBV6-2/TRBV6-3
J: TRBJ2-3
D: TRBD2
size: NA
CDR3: CASSSAGGFFTQYF
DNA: TGTGCCAGCAGTTCGGCGGGAGGCTTTTTTACGCAGTATTTT

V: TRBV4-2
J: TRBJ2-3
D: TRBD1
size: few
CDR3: CASSQGQGGSTSTDTQYF
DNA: TGTGCCAGCAGCCAAGGACAGGGGGGATCCACTAGCACAGATACGCAGTATTTT

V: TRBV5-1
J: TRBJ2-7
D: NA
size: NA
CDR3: CASSPGQLLNEQYF
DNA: TGCGCCAGCAGCCCAGGACAGTTGCTCAACGAGCAGTATTTC

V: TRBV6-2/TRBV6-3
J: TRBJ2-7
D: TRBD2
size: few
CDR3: CASKGLINEQYF
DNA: TGTGCCAGCAAGGGACTAATCAACGAGCAGTACTTC

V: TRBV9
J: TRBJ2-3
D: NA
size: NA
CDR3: CASSERTGYTDTQYF
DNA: TGTGCCAGCAGCGAGAGGACTGGATACACAGATACGCAGTATTTT

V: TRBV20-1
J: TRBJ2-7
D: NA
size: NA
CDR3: CSAGAQGTYEQYF
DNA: TGCAGTGCAGGGGCACAGGGAACCTACGAGCAGTACTTC

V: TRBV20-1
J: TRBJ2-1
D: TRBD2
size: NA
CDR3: CSARRGVFSSYNEQFF
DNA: TGCAGTGCTAGGCGGGGGGTTTTTAGCTCCTACAATGAGCAGTTCTTC

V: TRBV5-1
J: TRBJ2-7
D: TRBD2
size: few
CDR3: CASSLALGLAGSYEQYF
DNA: TGCGCCAGCAGCTTGGCCCTTGGTCTAGCGGGAAGCTACGAGCAGTACTTC

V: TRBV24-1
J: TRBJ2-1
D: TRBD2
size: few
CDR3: CATSDSGSGGSSYNEQFF
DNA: TGTGCCACCAGTGATTCGGGTAGCGGGGGGTCCTCCTACAATGAGCAGTTCTTC

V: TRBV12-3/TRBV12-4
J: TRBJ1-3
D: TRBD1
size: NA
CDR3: CASSQTGGLSGNTIYF
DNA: TGTGCCAGCAGTCAGACAGGGGGCCTCTCTGGAAACACCATATATTTT

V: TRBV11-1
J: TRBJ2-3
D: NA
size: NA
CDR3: CASSLGAREGSPTDTQYF
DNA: TGTGCCAGCAGCTTGGGGGCCCGGGAAGGGTCACCCACAGATACGCAGTATTTT

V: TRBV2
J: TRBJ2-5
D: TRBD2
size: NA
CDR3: CASSAIGLAEQTQYF
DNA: TGTGCCAGCAGTGCCATCGGACTAGCGGAGCAGACCCAGTACTTC

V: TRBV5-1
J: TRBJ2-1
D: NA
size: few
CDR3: CASSLEGVGSYNEQFF
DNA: TGCGCCAGCAGCTTGGAAGGGGTTGGCAGCTACAATGAGCAGTTCTTC

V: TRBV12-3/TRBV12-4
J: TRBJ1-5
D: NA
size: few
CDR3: CASNVGGINQPQHF
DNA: TGTGCCAGCAACGTCGGGGGGATCAATCAGCCCCAGCATTTT

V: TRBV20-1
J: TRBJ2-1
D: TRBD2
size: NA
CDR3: CSASPWTSGLYNEQFF
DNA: TGCAGTGCTAGCCCCTGGACTAGCGGGCTTTACAATGAGCAGTTCTTC

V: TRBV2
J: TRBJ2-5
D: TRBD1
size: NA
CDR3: CASRTGYEETQYF
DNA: TGTGCCAGCAGGACAGGGTATGAAGAGACCCAGTACTTC

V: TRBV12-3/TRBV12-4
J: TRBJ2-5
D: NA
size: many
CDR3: CASSLSGSEETQYF
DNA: TGTGCCAGCAGTCTGAGTGGCAGCGAAGAGACCCAGTACTTC

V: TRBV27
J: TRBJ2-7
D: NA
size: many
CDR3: CASSLGTRGNEQYF
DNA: TGTGCCAGCAGTCTAGGGACAAGGGGGAACGAGCAGTACTTC

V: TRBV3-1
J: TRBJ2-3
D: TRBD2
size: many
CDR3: CASSQDLTGTSNTDTQYF
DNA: TGTGCCAGCAGCCAAGACCTGACCGGGACTAGCAACACAGATACGCAGTATTTT

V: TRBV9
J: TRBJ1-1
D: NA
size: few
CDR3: CASSVDFEGHRAFF
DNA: TGTGCCAGCAGCGTAGATTTTGAGGGACACAGAGCTTTCTTT

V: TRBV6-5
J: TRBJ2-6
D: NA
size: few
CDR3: CASSYWGSGANVLTF
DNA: TGTGCCAGCAGTTACTGGGGGTCTGGGGCCAACGTCCTGACTTTC

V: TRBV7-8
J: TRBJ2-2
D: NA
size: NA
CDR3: CASSSDCGTGELFF
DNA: TGTGCCAGCAGCTCAGATTGTGGGACCGGGGAGCTGTTTTTT

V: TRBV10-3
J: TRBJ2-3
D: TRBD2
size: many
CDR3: CAIAPEAGGGTDTQYF
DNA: TGTGCCATCGCCCCTGAAGCGGGGGGTGGGACAGATACGCAGTATTTT

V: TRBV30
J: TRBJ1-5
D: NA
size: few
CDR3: CAWSADRRDQPQHF
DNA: TGTGCCTGGAGTGCCGACAGGAGAGATCAGCCCCAGCATTTT

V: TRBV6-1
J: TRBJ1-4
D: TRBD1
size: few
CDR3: CASTIDRDRNEKLFF
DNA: TGTGCCAGCACCATAGACCGGGACAGGAACGAAAAACTGTTTTTT